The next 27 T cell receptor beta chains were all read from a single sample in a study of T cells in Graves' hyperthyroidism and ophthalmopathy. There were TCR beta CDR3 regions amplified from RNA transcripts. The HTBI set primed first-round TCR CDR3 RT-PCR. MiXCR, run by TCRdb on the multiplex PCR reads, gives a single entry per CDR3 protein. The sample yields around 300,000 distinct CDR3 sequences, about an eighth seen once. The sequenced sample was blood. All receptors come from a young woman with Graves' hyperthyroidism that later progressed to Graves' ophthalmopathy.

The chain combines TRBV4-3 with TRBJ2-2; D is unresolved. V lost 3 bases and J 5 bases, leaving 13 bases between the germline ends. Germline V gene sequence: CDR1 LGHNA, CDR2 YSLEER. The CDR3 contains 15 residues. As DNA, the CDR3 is TGCGCCAGCAGCCACCTTAGTCTGGGGACCGGGGAGCTGTTTTTT. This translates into CASSHLSLGTGELFF.

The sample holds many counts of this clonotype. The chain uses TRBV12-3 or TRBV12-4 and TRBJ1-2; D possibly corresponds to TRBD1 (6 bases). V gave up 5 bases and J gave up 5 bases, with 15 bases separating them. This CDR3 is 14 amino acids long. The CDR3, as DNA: TGTGCCAGCAGTCCTGGGGGACACCCGTATGGCTACACCTTC. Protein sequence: CASSPGGHPYGYTF.

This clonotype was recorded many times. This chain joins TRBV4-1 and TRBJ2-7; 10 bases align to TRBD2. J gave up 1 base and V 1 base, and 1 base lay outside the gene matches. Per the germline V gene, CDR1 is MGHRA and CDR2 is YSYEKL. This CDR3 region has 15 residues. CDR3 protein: CASSQGSGRSYEQYF. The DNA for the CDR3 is TGCGCCAGCAGCCAAGGTAGCGGGAGGTCCTACGAGCAGTACTTC.

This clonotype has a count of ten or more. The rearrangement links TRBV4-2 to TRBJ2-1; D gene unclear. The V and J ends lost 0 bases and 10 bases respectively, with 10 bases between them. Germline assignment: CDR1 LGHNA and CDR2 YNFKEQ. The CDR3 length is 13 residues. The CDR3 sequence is CASSQDVGKEQFF. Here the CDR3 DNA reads TGTGCCAGCAGCCAAGATGTCGGTAAGGAGCAGTTCTTC.

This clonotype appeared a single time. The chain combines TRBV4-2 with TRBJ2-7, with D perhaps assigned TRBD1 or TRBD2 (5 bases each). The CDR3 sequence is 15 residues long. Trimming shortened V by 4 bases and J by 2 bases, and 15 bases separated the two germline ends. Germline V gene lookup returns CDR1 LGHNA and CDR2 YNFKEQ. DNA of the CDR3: TGTGCCAGCAGCCTGAGGGACGGATCCACCTACGAGCAGTACTTC. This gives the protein CASSLRDGSTYEQYF.

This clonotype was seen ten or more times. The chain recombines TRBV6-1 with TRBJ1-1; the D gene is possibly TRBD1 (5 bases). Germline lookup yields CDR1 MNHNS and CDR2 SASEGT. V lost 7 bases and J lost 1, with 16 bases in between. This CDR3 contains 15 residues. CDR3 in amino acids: CASNPRGSGNTEAFF. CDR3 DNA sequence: TGTGCCAGCAATCCGAGGGGTTCGGGGAACACTGAAGCTTTCTTT.

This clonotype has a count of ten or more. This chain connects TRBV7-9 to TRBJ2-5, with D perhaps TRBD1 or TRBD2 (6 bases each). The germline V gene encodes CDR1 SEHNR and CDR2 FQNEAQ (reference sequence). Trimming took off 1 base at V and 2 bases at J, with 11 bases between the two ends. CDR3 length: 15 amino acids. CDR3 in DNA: TGTGCCAGCAGCTTAGTAAGGGGGGCTCAAGAGACCCAGTACTTC. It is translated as CASSLVRGAQETQYF.

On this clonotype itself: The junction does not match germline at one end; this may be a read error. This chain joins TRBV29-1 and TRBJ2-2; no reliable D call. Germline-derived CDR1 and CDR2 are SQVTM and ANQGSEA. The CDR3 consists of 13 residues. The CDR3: CSAARGNTRELFF. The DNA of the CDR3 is TGCAGCGCCGCACGAGGAAACACCAGGGAGCTGTTTTTT.

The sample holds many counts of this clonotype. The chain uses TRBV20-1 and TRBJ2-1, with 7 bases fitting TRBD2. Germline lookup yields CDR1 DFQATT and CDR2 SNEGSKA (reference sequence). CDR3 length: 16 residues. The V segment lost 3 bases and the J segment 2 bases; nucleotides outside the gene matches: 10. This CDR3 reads CSARAGVGGTYNEQFF. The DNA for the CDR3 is TGCAGTGCTAGGGCGGGAGTTGGGGGAACCTACAATGAGCAGTTCTTC.

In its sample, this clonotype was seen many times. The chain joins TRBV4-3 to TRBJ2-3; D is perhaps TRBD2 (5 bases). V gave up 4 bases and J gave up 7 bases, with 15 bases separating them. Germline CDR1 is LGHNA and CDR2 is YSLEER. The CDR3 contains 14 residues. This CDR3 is CASSRSDGGYTQYF. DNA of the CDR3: TGCGCCAGCAGCCGTTCGGACGGAGGCTATACGCAGTATTTT.

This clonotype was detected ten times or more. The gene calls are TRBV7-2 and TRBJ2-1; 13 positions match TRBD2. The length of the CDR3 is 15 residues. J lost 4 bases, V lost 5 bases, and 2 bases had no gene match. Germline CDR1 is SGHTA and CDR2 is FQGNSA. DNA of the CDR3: TGTGCCAGCAGCCAGACTAGCGGGGGGTACAATGAGCAGTTCTTC. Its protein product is CASSQTSGGYNEQFF.

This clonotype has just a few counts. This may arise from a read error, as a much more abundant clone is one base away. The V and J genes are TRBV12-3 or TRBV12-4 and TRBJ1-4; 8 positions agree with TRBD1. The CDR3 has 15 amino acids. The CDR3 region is CASSSQGQVGEKLLF. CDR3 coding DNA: TGTGCCAGCAGTTCCCAGGGACAGGTCGGAGAAAAACTGCTTTTT.

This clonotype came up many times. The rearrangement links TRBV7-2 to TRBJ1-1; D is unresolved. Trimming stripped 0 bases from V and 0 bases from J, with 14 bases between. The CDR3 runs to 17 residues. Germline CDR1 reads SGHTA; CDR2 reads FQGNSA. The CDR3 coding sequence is TGTGCCAGCAGCTTAGCTCTCTTTGCCGGTTTGAACACTGAAGCTTTCTTT. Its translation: CASSLALFAGLNTEAFF.

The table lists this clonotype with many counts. The CDR3 DNA is TGTGCCAGCAAACGTGGTAGCACTGAAGCTTTCTTT. Translating gives CASKRGSTEAFF. The chain couples TRBV6-1 to TRBJ1-1; D is unresolved. This CDR3 comprises 12 residues. Germline CDR1 reads MNHNS; CDR2 reads SASEGT. The ends were cut back, 7 bases at V and 4 bases at J, with 10 bases in the middle.

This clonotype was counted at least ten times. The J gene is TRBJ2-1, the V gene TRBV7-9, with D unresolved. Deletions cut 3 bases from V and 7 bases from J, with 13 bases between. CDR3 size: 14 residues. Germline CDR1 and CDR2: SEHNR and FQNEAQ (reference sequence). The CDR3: CASSLWTIENEQFF. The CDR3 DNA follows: TGTGCCAGCAGCTTGTGGACGATTGAGAATGAGCAGTTCTTC.

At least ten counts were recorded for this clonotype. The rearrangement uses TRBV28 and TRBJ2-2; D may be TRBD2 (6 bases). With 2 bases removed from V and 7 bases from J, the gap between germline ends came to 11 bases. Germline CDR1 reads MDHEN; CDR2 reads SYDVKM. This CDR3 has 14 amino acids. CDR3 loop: CASSLGGTGGELFF. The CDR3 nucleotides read TGTGCCAGCAGTTTAGGAGGGACTGGCGGGGAGCTGTTTTTT.

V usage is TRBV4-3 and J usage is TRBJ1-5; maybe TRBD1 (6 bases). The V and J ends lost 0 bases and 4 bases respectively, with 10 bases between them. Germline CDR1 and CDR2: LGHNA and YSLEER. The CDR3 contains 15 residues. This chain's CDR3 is CASSQDRDINQPQHF. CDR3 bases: TGCGCCAGCAGCCAAGATCGGGACATAAATCAGCCCCAGCATTTT.

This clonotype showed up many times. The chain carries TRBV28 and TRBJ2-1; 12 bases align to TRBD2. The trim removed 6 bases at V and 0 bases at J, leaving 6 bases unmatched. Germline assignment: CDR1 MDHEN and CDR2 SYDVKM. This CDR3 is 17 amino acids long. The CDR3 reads CASRPGTSGFSYNEQFF. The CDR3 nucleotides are TGTGCCAGCAGACCCGGGACTAGCGGGTTCTCCTACAATGAGCAGTTCTTC.

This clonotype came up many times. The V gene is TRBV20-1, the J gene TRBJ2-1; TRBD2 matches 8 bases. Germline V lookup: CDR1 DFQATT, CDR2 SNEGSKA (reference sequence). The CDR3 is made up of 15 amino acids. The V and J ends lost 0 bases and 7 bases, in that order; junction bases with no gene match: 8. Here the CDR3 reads CSARDWGRGVNEQFF. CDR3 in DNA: TGCAGTGCTAGAGACTGGGGGCGGGGGGTGAATGAGCAGTTCTTC.

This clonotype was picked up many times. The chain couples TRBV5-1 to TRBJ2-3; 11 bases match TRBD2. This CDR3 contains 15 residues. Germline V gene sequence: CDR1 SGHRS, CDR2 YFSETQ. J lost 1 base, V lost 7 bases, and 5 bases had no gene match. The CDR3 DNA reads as TGCGCCAGCCGGATACTAGCGGGAGGCACAGATACGCAGTATTTT. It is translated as CASRILAGGTDTQYF.

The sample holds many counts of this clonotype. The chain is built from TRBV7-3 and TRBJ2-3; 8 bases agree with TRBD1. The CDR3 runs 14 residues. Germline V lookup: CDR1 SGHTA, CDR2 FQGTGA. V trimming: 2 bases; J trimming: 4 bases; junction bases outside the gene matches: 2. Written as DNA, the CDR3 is TGTGCCAGCAGCTTATCAGGGGGCGCAGATACGCAGTATTTT. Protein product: CASSLSGGADTQYF.

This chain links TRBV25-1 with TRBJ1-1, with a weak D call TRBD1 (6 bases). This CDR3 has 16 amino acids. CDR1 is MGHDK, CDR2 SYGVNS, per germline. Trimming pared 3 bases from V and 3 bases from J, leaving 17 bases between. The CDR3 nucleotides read TGTGCCAGCAGTGAGTGGGGAACAGGGAAGGACACTGAAGCTTTCTTT. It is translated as CASSEWGTGKDTEAFF.

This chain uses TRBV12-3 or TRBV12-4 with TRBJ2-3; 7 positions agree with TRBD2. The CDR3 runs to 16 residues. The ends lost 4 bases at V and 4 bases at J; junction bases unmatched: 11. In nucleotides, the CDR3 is TGTGCCAGCAGTTATCGCTCCGCGGGAGTCTCAGATACGCAGTATTTT. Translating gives CASSYRSAGVSDTQYF.

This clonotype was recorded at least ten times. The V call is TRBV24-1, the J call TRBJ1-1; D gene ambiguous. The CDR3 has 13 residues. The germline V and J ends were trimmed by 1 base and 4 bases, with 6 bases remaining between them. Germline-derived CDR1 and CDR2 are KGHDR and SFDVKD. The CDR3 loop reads CATSDFGSTEAFF. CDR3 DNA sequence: TGTGCCACCAGTGATTTCGGGTCCACTGAAGCTTTCTTT.

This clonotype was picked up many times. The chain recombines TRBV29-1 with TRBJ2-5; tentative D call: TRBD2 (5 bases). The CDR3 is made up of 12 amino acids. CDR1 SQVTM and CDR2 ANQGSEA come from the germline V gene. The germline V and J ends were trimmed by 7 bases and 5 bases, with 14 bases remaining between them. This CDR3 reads CSATDGGETQYF. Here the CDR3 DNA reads TGCAGCGCTACCGACGGCGGGGAGACCCAGTACTTC.

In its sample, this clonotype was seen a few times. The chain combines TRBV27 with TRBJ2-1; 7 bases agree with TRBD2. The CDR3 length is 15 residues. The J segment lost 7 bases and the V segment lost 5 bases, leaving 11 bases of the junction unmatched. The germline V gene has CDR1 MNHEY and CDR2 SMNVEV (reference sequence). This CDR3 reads CASSPGSGNFNEQFF. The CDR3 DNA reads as TGTGCCAGCAGTCCGGGGAGCGGGAACTTTAATGAGCAGTTCTTC.

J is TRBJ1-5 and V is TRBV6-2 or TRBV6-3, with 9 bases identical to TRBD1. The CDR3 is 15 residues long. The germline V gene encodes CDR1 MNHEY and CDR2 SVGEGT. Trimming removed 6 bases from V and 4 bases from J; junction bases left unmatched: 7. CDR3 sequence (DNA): TGTGCCAGCAGCCAGCCCGGGACAGGGAATCAGCCCCAGCATTTT. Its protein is CASSQPGTGNQPQHF.